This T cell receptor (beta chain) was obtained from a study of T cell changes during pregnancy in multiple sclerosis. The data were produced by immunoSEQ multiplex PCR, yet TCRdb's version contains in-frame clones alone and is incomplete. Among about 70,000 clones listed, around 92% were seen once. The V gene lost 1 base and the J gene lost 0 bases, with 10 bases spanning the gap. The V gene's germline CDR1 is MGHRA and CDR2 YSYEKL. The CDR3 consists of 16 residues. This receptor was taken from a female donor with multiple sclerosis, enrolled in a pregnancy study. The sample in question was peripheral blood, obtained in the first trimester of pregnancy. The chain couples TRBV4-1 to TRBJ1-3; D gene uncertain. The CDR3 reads CASSQGWAYSGNTIYF. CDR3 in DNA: TGCGCCAGCAGCCAAGGGTGGGCATACTCTGGAAACACCATATATTTT.